This is a list of T cell receptor beta chains from one sample in a study of T cells in Graves' hyperthyroidism and ophthalmopathy. TCRdb re-called the multiplex PCR reads with MiXCR, one entry per CDR3 protein. The sample holds 550,000 to 650,000 distinct CDR3 sequences; approximately 13% are singletons and the top ten take about 5.8%. Material for sequencing was blood. The source is a woman under 40 with Graves' hyperthyroidism that later progressed to Graves' ophthalmopathy. Each CDR3 is given with its conserved first and last residue. Fields, in order: J gene, V gene, clone size, D gene, CDR3 protein, CDR3 DNA. The D gene is left open where the match is weak. Rows give clone size only sometimes, using once, few, many, or a class for an expanded clone.

TRBJ2-1 | TRBV7-2 | - | TRBD2 | CASSLVTGRARNKQFF | TGTGCCAGCAGCTTAGTAACCGGGAGGGCCAGAAATAAGCAGTTCTTC
TRBJ1-1 | TRBV27 | many | TRBD1 | CASRTGSRDEAFF | TGTGCCAGCAGGACAGGGAGTCGGGATGAAGCTTTCTTT
TRBJ2-1 | TRBV11-1 | many | TRBD2 | CASSFGTSGPGGGNEQFF | TGTGCCAGCAGCTTCGGGACTAGCGGGCCCGGGGGTGGCAATGAGCAGTTCTTC
TRBJ2-7 | TRBV5-1 | once | - | CASRPAGRTYEQYF | TGCGCCAGCAGGCCCGCAGGACGGACCTACGAGCAGTACTTC
TRBJ1-2 | TRBV4-1 | - | - | CASSQDQAPNYGYTF | TGCGCCAGCAGCCAAGATCAGGCACCTAACTATGGCTACACCTTC
TRBJ2-5 | TRBV29-1 | - | TRBD2 | CSVDPPGLAGETQYF | TGCAGCGTTGATCCACCGGGACTAGCGGGCGAGACCCAGTACTTC
TRBJ2-2 | TRBV6-5 | many | TRBD1 | CASSYGGQVLTGELFF | TGTGCCAGCAGTTACGGGGGACAGGTTTTGACCGGGGAGCTGTTTTTT
TRBJ2-1 | TRBV5-1 | once | - | CASGPPRQAHNEQFF | TGCGCCAGCGGCCCACCGAGACAGGCACACAATGAGCAGTTCTTC
TRBJ2-3 | TRBV24-1 | many | TRBD2 | CATSERDYSTDTQYF | TGTGCCACCAGTGAAAGGGACTACTCAACAGATACGCAGTATTTT
TRBJ2-7 | TRBV20-1 | many | - | CSARDDADPAPYEQYF | TGCAGTGCTAGAGATGATGCAGACCCTGCTCCCTACGAGCAGTACTTC
TRBJ1-1 | TRBV2 | many | TRBD1 | CASRQGFEAFF | TGTGCCAGCCGACAGGGTTTTGAAGCTTTCTTT
TRBJ1-2 | TRBV2 | many | TRBD1 | CASRGQTNYGYTF | TGTGCCAGCAGGGGACAGACTAACTATGGCTACACCTTC
TRBJ2-1 | TRBV3-1 | - | TRBD2 | CASSRPLAVNEQFF | TGTGCCAGCAGCCGCCCACTAGCGGTTAATGAGCAGTTCTTC
TRBJ2-4 | TRBV20-1 | - | TRBD1 | CSANDRGLTKNIQYF | TGCAGTGCTAATGACAGGGGGCTTACCAAAAACATTCAGTACTTC
TRBJ1-2 | TRBV28 | - | - | CASSLDGANYRYTF | TGTGCCAGCAGCCTGGACGGTGCTAACTATCGTTACACCTTC
TRBJ1-2 | TRBV11-2 | many | - | CASSPSGGNYGYTF | TGTGCCAGCAGCCCCAGTGGGGGAAACTATGGCTACACCTTC
TRBJ2-2 | TRBV12-3/TRBV12-4 | many | TRBD1 | CASSGGQGNTGELFF | TGTGCCAGCAGTGGGGGACAGGGAAACACCGGGGAGCTGTTTTTT
TRBJ2-5 | TRBV7-9 | many | - | CASSLMGTGEETQYF | TGTGCCAGCAGCTTGATGGGAACGGGAGAAGAGACCCAGTACTTC
TRBJ1-1 | TRBV6-2/TRBV6-3 | - | - | CASQWMNTEAFF | TGTGCCAGCCAGTGGATGAACACTGAAGCTTTCTTT
TRBJ2-1 | TRBV3-1 | - | - | CASSLNGRPYNEQFF | TGTGCCAGCAGCTTGAACGGGCGCCCTTACAACGAGCAGTTCTTC
TRBJ2-2 | TRBV11-2 | many | - | CASSLDVFPGELFF | TGTGCCAGCAGCTTGGACGTGTTTCCCGGGGAGCTGTTTTTT
TRBJ2-3 | TRBV2 | - | TRBD2 | CASRLALAGVTDTQYF | TGTGCCAGCAGACTAGCGCTAGCCGGGGTTACAGATACGCAGTATTTT
TRBJ1-6 | TRBV3-1 | few | - | CASSQKGQASSYNSPLHF | TGTGCCAGCAGCCAAAAGGGGCAAGCGAGCTCCTATAATTCACCCCTCCACTTT
TRBJ2-5 | TRBV2 | - | - | CASRTLGETQYF | TGTGCCAGCAGGACTTTGGGGGAGACCCAGTACTTC
TRBJ1-2 | TRBV20-1 | few | TRBD1 | CSARDRYGYTF | TGCAGTGCTCGGGACAGATATGGCTACACCTTC
TRBJ2-5 | TRBV15 | - | TRBD2 | CATSRELAGETQYF | TGTGCCACCAGCAGGGAACTAGCGGGAGAGACCCAGTACTTC
TRBJ2-1 | TRBV30 | - | - | CAWSVGQGIEQFF | TGTGCCTGGAGTGTAGGGCAGGGGATTGAGCAGTTCTTC
TRBJ2-7 | TRBV4-2 | - | TRBD2 | CASSPQGTSGSMSSYEQYF | TGTGCCAGCAGCCCCCAGGGAACTAGCGGGAGCATGAGTTCCTACGAGCAGTACTTC
TRBJ2-4 | TRBV6-2/TRBV6-3 | many | TRBD2 | CASSYVGREASIQYF | TGTGCCAGCAGTTACGTAGGGCGGGAGGCCAGCATTCAGTACTTC
TRBJ2-2 | TRBV30 | many | - | CAWSVGTYTGELFF | TGTGCCTGGAGTGTAGGGACGTACACCGGGGAGCTGTTTTTT
TRBJ1-4 | TRBV10-3 | many | - | CAVRGSTNEKLFF | TGTGCCGTCCGAGGTTCAACTAATGAAAAACTGTTTTTT
TRBJ2-7 | TRBV6-1 | - | TRBD2 | CASRKLAGLYEQYF | TGTGCCAGCAGAAAACTAGCGGGTCTCTACGAGCAGTACTTC
TRBJ2-5 | TRBV7-7 | many | TRBD2 | CASSLGLAGTETQYF | TGTGCTAGCAGCTTAGGCCTAGCGGGAACGGAGACCCAGTACTTC
TRBJ1-3 | TRBV9 | many | - | CASSVDPLGGNTIYF | TGTGCCAGCAGCGTAGACCCCCTCGGGGGAAACACCATATATTTT
TRBJ2-1 | TRBV4-1 | - | TRBD2 | CASSRRLAGGEGNEQFF | TGCGCCAGCAGCCGTCGACTAGCGGGAGGGGAGGGGAATGAGCAGTTCTTC
TRBJ1-1 | TRBV28 | - | - | CASSSEYTEAFF | TGTGCCAGCAGTTCCGAGTACACTGAAGCTTTCTTT
TRBJ2-5 | TRBV19 | - | - | CVSRATGQETQYF | TGTGTCAGTAGAGCGACAGGTCAAGAGACCCAGTACTTC
TRBJ1-2 | TRBV2 | many | - | CASSETLPGLPNGYTF | TGTGCCAGCAGTGAAACACTACCGGGACTTCCAAATGGCTACACCTTC
TRBJ1-6 | TRBV27 | - | - | CASSVRVSYNSPLHF | TGTGCCAGCAGTGTCCGGGTCTCCTATAATTCACCCCTCCACTTT
TRBJ2-5 | TRBV15 | once | TRBD2 | CATSSTGLAGGSRGETQYF | TGTGCCACCAGCAGCACTGGACTAGCGGGAGGATCCCGCGGGGAGACCCAGTACTTC
TRBJ1-1 | TRBV24-1 | many | - | CATSDSDTEAFF | TGTGCCACCAGTGATTCGGACACTGAAGCTTTCTTT
TRBJ2-1 | TRBV28 | - | - | CASSRSGYYNEQFF | TGTGCCAGCAGCCGGAGCGGCTACTACAATGAGCAGTTCTTC
TRBJ2-1 | TRBV7-3 | many | TRBD2 | CASSSSGSAGDEQFF | TGTGCCAGCAGCTCTAGCGGCTCCGCGGGCGATGAGCAGTTCTTC
TRBJ2-7 | TRBV7-2 | once | - | CASRTAQSYDERYF | TGTGCCAGCAGGACAGCCCAATCCTATGACGAGCGGTACTTC
TRBJ1-1 | TRBV18 | many | - | CASSLNSRDGEAFF | TGTGCCAGCTCTCTAAACTCCCGGGACGGTGAAGCTTTCTTT
TRBJ2-7 | TRBV27 | many | TRBD1 | CASNTGGKSYEQYF | TGTGCCAGTAATACAGGGGGCAAATCCTACGAGCAGTACTTC
TRBJ1-1 | TRBV20-1 | many | - | CSARGGEGDTEAFF | TGCAGTGCCCGGGGAGGGGAAGGGGACACTGAAGCTTTCTTT
TRBJ2-2 | TRBV2 | many | TRBD2 | CASGGRSSGTGELFF | TGTGCCAGCGGGGGGCGGTCTAGCGGGACCGGGGAGCTGTTTTTT
TRBJ2-3 | TRBV11-2 | many | - | CASSFRQSTDTQYF | TGTGCCAGCAGCTTCCGGCAGAGCACAGATACGCAGTATTTT
TRBJ2-7 | TRBV28 | many | - | CASNPGTASYEQYF | TGTGCCAGCAACCCCGGGACGGCCTCCTACGAGCAGTACTTC
TRBJ2-7 | TRBV11-2 | many | TRBD1 | CASSSGLLLQGARAYEQYF | TGTGCCAGCAGCTCCGGCCTCCTTTTACAGGGGGCGAGGGCCTACGAGCAGTACTTC
TRBJ1-1 | TRBV5-6 | many | - | CASSADGFGTEAFF | TGTGCCAGCAGCGCGGACGGGTTTGGCACTGAAGCTTTCTTT
TRBJ2-1 | TRBV28 | - | - | CASSLIGRVSYNEQFF | TGTGCCAGCAGCTTAATCGGGCGGGTTTCCTACAATGAGCAGTTCTTC
TRBJ1-1 | TRBV12-3/TRBV12-4 | few | TRBD1 | CASSQQGKSTEAFF | TGTGCCAGCAGTCAACAGGGGAAATCCACTGAAGCTTTCTTT
TRBJ1-4 | TRBV24-1 | few | TRBD1 | CATSDSGTGSEKLFF | TGTGCCACCAGTGATTCCGGGACAGGGTCGGAAAAACTGTTTTTT
TRBJ1-1 | TRBV18 | many | - | CASSPQEGNTEAFF | TGTGCCAGCTCCCCACAGGAAGGGAACACTGAAGCTTTCTTT
TRBJ2-7 | TRBV2 | - | - | CASMQGSSYEQYF | TGTGCCAGCATGCAGGGCAGCTCCTACGAGCAGTACTTC
TRBJ2-5 | TRBV19 | many | TRBD2 | CASSTATSGLVATQYF | TGTGCCAGTAGTACCGCTACTTCGGGACTAGTGGCGACCCAGTACTTC
TRBJ2-7 | TRBV29-1 | many | - | CSVRGRGTYEQYF | TGCAGCGTCAGGGGCAGGGGCACCTACGAGCAGTACTTC